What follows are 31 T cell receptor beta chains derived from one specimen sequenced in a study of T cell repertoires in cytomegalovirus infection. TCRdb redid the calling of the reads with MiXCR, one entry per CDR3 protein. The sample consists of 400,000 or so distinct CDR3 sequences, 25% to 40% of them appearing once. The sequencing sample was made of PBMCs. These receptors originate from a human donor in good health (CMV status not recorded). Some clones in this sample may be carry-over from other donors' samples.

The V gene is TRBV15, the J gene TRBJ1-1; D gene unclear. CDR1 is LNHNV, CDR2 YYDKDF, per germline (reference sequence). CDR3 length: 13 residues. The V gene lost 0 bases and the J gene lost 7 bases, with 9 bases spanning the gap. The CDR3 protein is CATSRESRGEAFF. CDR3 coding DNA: TGTGCCACCAGCAGAGAATCCCGAGGTGAAGCTTTCTTT.

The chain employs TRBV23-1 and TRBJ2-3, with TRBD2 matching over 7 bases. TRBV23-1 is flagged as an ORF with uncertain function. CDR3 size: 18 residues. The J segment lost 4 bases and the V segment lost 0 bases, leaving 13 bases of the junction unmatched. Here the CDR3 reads CASSQSPGGTSEADTQYF. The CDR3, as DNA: TGCGCCAGCAGTCAATCACCCGGGGGGACGAGCGAAGCAGATACGCAGTATTTT.

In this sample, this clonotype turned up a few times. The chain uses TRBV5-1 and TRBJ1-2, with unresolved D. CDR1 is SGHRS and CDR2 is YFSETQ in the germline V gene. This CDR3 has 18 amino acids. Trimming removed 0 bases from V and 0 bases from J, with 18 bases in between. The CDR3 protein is CASSLAGGGRTTNYGYTF. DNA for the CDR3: TGCGCCAGCAGCTTGGCCGGAGGAGGAAGGACTACTAACTATGGCTACACCTTC.

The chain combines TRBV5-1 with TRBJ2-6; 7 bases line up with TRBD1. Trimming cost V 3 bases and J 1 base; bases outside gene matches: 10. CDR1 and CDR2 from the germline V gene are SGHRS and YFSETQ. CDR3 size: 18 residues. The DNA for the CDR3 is TGCGCCAGCAGCTCTCAAGGGGGCGCGTCTTCTGGGGCCAACGTCCTGACTTTC. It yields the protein CASSSQGGASSGANVLTF.

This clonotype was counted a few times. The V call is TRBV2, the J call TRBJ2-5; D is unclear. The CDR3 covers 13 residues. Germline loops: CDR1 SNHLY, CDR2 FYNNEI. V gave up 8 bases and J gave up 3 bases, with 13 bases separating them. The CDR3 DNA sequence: TGTGCCAGCTGTCCTGAAAGGGAAGAGACCCAGTACTTC. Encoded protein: CASCPEREETQYF. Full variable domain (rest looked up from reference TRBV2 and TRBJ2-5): EPEVTQTPSHQVTQMGQEVILRCVPISNHLYFYWYRQILGQKVEFLVSFYNNEISEKSEIFDDQFSVERPDGSNFTLKIRSTKLEDSAMYFCASCPEREETQYFGPGTRLLVL.

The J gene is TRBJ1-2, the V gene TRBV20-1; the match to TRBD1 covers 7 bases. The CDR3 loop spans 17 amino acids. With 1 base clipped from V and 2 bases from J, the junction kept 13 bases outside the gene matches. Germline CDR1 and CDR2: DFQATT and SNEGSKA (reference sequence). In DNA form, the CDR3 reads TGCAGTGCTAGAGTAGGGGGAAGACAGGGTCCAAACTATGGCTACACCTTC. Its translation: CSARVGGRQGPNYGYTF.

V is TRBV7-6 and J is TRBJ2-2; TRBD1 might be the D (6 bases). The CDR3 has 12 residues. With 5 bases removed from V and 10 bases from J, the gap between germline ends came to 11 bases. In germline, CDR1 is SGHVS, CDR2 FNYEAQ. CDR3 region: CASSHPGQELFF. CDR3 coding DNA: TGTGCCAGCAGCCACCCGGGACAGGAGCTGTTTTTT.

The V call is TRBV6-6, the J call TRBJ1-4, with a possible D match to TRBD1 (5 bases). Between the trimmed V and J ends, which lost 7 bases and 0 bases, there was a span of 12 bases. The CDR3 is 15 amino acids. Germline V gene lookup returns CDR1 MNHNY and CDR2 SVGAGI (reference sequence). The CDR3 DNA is TGTGCCAGCACCGAGGGGCATGCAACTAATGAAAAACTGTTTTTT. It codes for CASTEGHATNEKLFF.

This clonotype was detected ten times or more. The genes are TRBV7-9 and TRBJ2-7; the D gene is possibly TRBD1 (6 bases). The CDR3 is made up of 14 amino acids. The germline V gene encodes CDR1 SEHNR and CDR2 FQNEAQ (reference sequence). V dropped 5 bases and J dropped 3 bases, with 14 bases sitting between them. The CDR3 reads CASSTTGHSYEQYF. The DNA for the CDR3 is TGTGCCAGCAGCACCACGGGACATAGCTACGAGCAGTACTTC. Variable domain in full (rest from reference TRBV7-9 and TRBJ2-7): DTGVSQNPRHKITKRGQNVTFRCDPISEHNRLYWYRQTLGQGPEFLTYFQNEAQLEKSRLLSDRFSAERPKGSFSTLEIQRTEQGDSAMYLCASSTTGHSYEQYFGPGTRLTVT.

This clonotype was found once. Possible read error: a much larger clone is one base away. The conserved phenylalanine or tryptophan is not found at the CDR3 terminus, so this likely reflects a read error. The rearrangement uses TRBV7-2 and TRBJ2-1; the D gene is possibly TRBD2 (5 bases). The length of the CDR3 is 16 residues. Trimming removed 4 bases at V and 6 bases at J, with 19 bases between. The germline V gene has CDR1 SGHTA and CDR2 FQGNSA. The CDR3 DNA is TGTGCCAGCAGCTCCCGGTCAACACTAGTAATCAATGAGCAGTTCTTA. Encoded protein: CASSSRSTLVINEQFL.

The CDR3 coding sequence is TGTGCCAGCAGTTTTTTTCCCCCCAAGACAGGGGGCGTAAACATTCAGTACTTC. This sequence encodes CASSFFPPKTGGVNIQYF. The gene calls are TRBV12-3 or TRBV12-4 and TRBJ2-4; TRBD1 agrees at 10 bases. The CDR3 extends over 18 amino acids. Trimming removed 3 bases from V and 6 bases from J; junction bases left unmatched: 14.

CDR3 bases: TGTGCCAGCAGCCAAGACGTTAGCGGGGATACGCAGTATTTT. The encoded protein is CASSQDVSGDTQYF. The V and J genes are TRBV14 and TRBJ2-3, with TRBD2 matching over 7 bases. The trim removed 0 bases at V and 6 bases at J, leaving 3 bases unmatched. The CDR3 sequence is 14 residues long. From germline, CDR1 is SGHDN and CDR2 FVKESK.

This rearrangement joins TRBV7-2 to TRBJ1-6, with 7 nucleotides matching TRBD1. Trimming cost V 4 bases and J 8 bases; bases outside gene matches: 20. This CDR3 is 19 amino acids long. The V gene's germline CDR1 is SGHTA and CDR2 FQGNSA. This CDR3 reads CASSWNRDRVRNLYSPLHF. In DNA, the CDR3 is TGTGCCAGCAGCTGGAACCGGGACAGAGTTCGAAACCTTTATTCACCCCTCCACTTT.

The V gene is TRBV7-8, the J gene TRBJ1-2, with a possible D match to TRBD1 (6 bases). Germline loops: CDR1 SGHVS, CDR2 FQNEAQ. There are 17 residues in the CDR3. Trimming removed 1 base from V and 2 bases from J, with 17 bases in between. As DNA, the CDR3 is TGTGCCAGCAGCTTAGATTTTTCGGGGCAGGGGAACTATGGCTACACCTTC. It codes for CASSLDFSGQGNYGYTF.

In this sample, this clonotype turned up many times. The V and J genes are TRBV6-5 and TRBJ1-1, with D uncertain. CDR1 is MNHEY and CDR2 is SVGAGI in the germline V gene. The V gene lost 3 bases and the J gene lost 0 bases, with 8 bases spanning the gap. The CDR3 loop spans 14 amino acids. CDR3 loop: CASSYGGLNTEAFF. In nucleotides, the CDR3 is TGTGCCAGCAGTTATGGAGGTCTGAACACTGAAGCTTTCTTT.

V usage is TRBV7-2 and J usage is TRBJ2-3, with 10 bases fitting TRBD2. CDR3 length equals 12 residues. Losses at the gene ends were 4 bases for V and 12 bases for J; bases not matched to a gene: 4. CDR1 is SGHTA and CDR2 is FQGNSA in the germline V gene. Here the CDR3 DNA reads TGTGCCAGCAGCTCAGCGGGGGGGCGACAGTATTTT. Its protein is CASSSAGGRQYF.

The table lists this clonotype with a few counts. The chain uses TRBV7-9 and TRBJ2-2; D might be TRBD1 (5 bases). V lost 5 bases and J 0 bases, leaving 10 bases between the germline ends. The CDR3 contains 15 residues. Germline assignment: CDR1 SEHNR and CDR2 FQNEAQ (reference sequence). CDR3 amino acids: CASSKPTANTGELFF. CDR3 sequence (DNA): TGTGCCAGCAGCAAGCCGACAGCGAACACCGGGGAGCTGTTTTTT.

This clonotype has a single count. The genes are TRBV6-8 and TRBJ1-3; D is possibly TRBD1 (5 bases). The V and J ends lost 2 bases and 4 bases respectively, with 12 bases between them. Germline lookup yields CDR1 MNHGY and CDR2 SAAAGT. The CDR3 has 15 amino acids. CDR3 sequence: CASSYRPTAGNTIYF. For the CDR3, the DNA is TGTGCCAGCAGTTACCGACCGACAGCAGGAAACACCATATATTTT.

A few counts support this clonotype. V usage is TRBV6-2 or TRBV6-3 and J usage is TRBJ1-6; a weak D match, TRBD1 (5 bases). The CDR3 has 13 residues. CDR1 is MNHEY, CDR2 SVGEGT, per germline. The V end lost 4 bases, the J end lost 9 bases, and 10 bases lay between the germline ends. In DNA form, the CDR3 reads TGTGCCAGCAGTTCGGGGCGGTTTTCACCCCTCCACTTT. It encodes CASSSGRFSPLHF.

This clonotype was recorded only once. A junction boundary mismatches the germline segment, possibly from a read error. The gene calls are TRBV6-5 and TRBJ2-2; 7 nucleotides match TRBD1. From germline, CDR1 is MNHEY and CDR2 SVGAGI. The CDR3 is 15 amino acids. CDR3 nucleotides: TGTGCCCGCAGCCTGGGACAGCCTTACACCGGGGAGCTGTTTTTT. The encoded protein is CARSLGQPYTGELFF.

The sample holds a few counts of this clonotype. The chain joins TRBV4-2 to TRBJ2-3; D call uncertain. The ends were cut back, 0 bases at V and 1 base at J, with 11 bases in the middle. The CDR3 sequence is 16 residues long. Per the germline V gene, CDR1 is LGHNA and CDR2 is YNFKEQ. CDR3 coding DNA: TGTGCCAGCAGCCAAGAGCTCTACCAGCGCACAGATACGCAGTATTTT. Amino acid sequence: CASSQELYQRTDTQYF.

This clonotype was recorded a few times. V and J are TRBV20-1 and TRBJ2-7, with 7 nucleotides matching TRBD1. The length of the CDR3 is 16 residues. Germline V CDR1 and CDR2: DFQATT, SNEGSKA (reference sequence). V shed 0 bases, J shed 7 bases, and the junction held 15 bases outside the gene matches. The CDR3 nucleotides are TGCAGTGCTAGAGATACTAAGGGGAAGGGGGCTGGTGAGCAGTACTTC. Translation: CSARDTKGKGAGEQYF.

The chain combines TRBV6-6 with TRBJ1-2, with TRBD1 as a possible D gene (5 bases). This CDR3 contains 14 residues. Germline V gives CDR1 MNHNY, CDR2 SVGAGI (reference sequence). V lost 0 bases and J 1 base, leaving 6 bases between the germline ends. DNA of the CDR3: TGTGCCAGCAGTTACTCTCAGGGTAACTATGGCTACACCTTC. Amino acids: CASSYSQGNYGYTF.

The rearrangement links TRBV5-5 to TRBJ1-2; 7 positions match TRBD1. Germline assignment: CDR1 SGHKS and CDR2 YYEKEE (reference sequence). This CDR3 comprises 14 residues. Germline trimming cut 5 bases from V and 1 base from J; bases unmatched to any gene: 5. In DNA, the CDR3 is TGTGCCAGCAGACGGACAGGAAGTAACTATGGCTACACCTTC. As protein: CASRRTGSNYGYTF.

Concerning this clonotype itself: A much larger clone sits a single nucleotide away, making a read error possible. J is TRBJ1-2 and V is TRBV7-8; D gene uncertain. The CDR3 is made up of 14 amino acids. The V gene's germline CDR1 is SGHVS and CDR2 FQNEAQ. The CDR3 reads CASSLAGRRDGSTF. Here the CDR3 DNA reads TGTGCCAGCAGCTTAGCTGGGCGGCGGGATGGCTCCACCTTC.

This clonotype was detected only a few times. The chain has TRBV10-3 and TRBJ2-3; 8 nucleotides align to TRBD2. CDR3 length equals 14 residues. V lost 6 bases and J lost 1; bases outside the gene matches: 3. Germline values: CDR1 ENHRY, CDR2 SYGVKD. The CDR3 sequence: CAISRGGGTDTQYF. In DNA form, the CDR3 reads TGTGCCATCAGCCGGGGGGGGGGCACAGATACGCAGTATTTT.

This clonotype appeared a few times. The CDR3 loop reads CASRSGNQPQHF. The CDR3 DNA reads as TGTGCCAGCAGGTCAGGAAATCAGCCCCAGCATTTT. The gene calls are TRBV28 and TRBJ1-5; D not certain. The V gene lost 6 bases and the J gene lost 4 bases, with 7 bases spanning the gap. The germline V gene has CDR1 MDHEN and CDR2 SYDVKM. The CDR3 sequence is 12 residues long. The entire variable domain, with the rest obtained from reference TRBV28 and TRBJ1-5, is as follows: DVKVTQSSRYLVKRTGEKVFLECVQDMDHENMFWYRQDPGLGLRLIYFSYDVKMKEKGDIPEGYSVSREKKERFSLILESASTNQTSMYLCASRSGNQPQHFGDGTRLSIL.

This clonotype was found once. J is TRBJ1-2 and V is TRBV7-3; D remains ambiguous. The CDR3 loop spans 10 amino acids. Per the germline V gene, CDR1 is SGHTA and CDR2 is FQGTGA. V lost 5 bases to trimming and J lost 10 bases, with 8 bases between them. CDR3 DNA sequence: TGTGCCAGCAGCGGAGGTTCCTACACCTTC. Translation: CASSGGSYTF.

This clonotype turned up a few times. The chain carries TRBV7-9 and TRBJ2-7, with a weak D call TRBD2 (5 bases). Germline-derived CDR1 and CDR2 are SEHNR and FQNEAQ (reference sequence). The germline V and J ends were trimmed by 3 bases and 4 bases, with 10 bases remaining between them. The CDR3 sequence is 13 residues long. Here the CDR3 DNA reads TGTGCCAGCAGCTTGGACTTTACATACGAGCAGTACTTC. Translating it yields CASSLDFTYEQYF.

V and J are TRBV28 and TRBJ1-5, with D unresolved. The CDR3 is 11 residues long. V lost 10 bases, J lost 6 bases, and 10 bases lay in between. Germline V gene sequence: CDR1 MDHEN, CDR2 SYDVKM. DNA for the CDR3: TGTGCCACCGAAAAGAGTCAGCCCCAGCATTTT. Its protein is CATEKSQPQHF.

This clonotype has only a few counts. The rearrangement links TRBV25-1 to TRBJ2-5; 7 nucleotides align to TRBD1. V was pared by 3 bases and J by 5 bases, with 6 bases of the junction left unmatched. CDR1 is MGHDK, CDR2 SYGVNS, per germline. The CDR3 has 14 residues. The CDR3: CASSERGPEETQYF. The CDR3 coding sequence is TGTGCCAGCAGTGAGAGGGGGCCTGAGGAGACCCAGTACTTC. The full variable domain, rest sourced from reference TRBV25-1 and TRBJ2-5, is EADIYQTPRYLVIGTGKKITLECSQTMGHDKMYWYQQDPGMELHLIHYSYGVNSTEKGDLSSESTVSRIRTEHFPLTLESARPSHTSQYLCASSERGPEETQYFGPGTRLLVL.